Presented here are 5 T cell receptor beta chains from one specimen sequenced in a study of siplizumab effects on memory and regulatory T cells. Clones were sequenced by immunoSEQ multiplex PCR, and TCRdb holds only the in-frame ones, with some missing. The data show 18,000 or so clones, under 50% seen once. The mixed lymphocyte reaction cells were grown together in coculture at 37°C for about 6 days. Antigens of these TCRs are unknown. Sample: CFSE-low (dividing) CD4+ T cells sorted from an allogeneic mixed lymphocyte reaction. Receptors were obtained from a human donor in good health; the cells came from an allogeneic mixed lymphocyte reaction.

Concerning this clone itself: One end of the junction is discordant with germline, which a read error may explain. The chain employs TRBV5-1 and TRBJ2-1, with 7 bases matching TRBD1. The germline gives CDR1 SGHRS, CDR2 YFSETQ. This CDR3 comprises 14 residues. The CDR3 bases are TGCGCCAGCACCTTGACAGGGTCCGACAATGAGCAGTTCTTC. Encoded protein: CASTLTGSDNEQFF.

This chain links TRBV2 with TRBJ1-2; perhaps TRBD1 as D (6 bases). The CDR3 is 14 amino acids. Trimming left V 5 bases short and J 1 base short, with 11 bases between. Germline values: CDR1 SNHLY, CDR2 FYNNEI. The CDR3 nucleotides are TGTGCCAGCAGTCAGGGGCGAATTAACTATGGCTACACCTTC. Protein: CASSQGRINYGYTF.

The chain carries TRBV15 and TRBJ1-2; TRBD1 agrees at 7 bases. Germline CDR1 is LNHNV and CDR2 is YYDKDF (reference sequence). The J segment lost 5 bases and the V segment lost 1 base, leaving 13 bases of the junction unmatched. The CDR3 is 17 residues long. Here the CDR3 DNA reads TGTGCCACCAGCAGAGTTAAAGGGACAGCTGGGGATTATGGCTACACCTTC. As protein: CATSRVKGTAGDYGYTF.

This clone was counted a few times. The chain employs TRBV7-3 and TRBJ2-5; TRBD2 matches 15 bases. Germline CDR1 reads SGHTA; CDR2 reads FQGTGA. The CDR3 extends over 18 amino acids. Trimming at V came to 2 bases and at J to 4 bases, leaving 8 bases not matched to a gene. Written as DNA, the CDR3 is TGTGCCAGCAGCTTAGGTCGGACTAGCGGGGGGGCCGGAGAGACCCAGTACTTC. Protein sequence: CASSLGRTSGGAGETQYF.

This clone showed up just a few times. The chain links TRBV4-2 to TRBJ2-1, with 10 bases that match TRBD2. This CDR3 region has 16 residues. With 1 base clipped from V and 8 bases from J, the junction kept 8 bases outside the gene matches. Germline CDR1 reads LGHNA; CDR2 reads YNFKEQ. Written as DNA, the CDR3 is TGTGCCAGCAGCCAAGGGCCCAGCGGGGGGGCCGATGAGCAGTTCTTC. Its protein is CASSQGPSGGADEQFF.